This T cell receptor (beta chain) was retrieved from a study of low-dose radiotherapy and immunotherapy resistance in tumors. Turning to the study itself: The regimen for patients comprised intravenous nivolumab 240 mg every two weeks plus intravenous ipilimumab 1 mg/kg every six weeks. Patients' oral aspirin dose was 300 mg daily across four cycles from cycle 1 day 1.

TRAV- and TRBV-specific primers, spanning alpha and beta chains, primed first-strand cDNA. TCR amplification used about 20 PCR cycles, a constant-region primer and a V-primer adapter. One entry per CDR3 protein, called by TCRdb with MiXCR from the reads. The sample holds tens of thousands of distinct CDR3 sequences; 20% to 25% are singletons and the top ten take roughly 5.6%. The CDR3 is 15 amino acids. V lost 5 bases and J lost 0, with 14 bases in between. CDR1 MNHEY and CDR2 SMNVEV come from the germline V gene (reference sequence). Sample time point: before trial treatment. This clonotype was detected ten times or more.

The clonotype was recovered from a male donor with prostate cancer. The V and J genes are TRBV27 and TRBJ2-7; D not certain. This material consisted of PBMCs, taken before treatment. This CDR3 reads CASSRATGYSYEQYF. As DNA, the CDR3 is TGTGCCAGCAGTCGGGCCACCGGCTACTCCTACGAGCAGTACTTC.